This TCR beta chain was retrieved from a study of cytomegalovirus exposure and HLA in healthy donors. The study, taken as a whole, reports: The study recorded more than 150 TCR beta chains that were cytomegalovirus-associated. Analyses of presence and absence presupposed an approximately uniform sequencing depth across donors.

In regard to this clone: Its antigen is currently unknown.

The CDR3 spans 15 residues. Trimming cost V 10 bases and J 2 bases; bases outside gene matches: 11. The germline V gene encodes CDR1 MNHEY and CDR2 SMNVEV (reference sequence). PCR involved 60 Vbeta and 13 Jbeta primers. TCRdb's copy holds only in-frame clones and misses some; the assay was immunoSEQ multiplex PCR. The table records 65,000 to 85,000 clones, about 88% of them present only once. The sequence was collected from a woman between 45 and 60 years old in good health and CMV-seronegative. The sequencing sample was made of PBMCs. The chain has TRBV27 and TRBJ1-2, with 9 positions matching TRBD1. The CDR3 is CATRTGVRGNYGYTF. The CDR3, as DNA: TGTGCCACCCGGACAGGGGTCCGAGGAAACTATGGCTACACCTTC.